Listed here are 19 T cell receptor beta chains from one sample, sequenced in a study of long-term antiretroviral therapy in people with HIV. Survey-level resolution applied to immunoSEQ assay v3.0. TCRdb's copy holds only in-frame clones and misses some; the assay was immunoSEQ multiplex PCR. In the table there are tens of thousands of clones, 85% to 90% of which are singletons. This material consisted of unsorted PBMCs, taken 4.8 to 5 years after starting antiretroviral therapy. All receptors come from a man aged 35 to 55 with HIV.

With respect to this clone: One end of the junction is discordant with germline, which a read error may explain. The V call is TRBV28, the J call TRBJ2-4; possible D gene TRBD1, 6 bases. Germline CDR1 reads MDHEN; CDR2 reads SYDVKM. The CDR3 is 12 residues long. CDR3 nucleotide sequence: TGTGCCAGCAGTGGCCGGGACACCAATCTTCGCTTC. Its translation is CASSGRDTNLRF. The whole variable domain, remainder taken from reference TRBV28 and TRBJ2-4, is DVKVTQSSRYLVKRTGEKVFLECVQDMDHENMFWYRQDPGLGLRLIYFSYDVKMKEKGDIPEGYSVSREKKERFSLILESASTNQTSMYLCASSGRDTNLRFGAGTRLSVL.

This clone ranks as medium-sized. The V call is TRBV7-6, the J call TRBJ1-1; tentatively, D is TRBD1 (6 bases). V lost 0 bases and J 3 bases, leaving 11 bases between the germline ends. From germline, CDR1 is SGHVS and CDR2 FNYEAQ. The CDR3 runs 15 residues. The CDR3 is CASSLATGPYTEAFF. In DNA form, the CDR3 reads TGTGCCAGCAGCTTAGCAACAGGGCCGTACACTGAAGCTTTCTTT.

The genes are TRBV5-5 and TRBJ1-5; D remains ambiguous. This CDR3 has 14 residues. Germline CDR1 SGHKS, CDR2 YYEKEE (reference sequence). Trimming took off 0 bases at V and 4 bases at J, with 8 bases between the two ends. This chain's CDR3 is CASSLEQLNQPQHF. Written as DNA, the CDR3 is TGTGCCAGCAGCTTGGAACAGCTAAATCAGCCCCAGCATTTT.

This chain joins TRBV2 and TRBJ1-5, with unresolved D. The V gene lost 5 bases and the J gene lost 0 bases, with 8 bases spanning the gap. The CDR3 loop spans 14 amino acids. CDR1 is SNHLY and CDR2 is FYNNEI in the germline V gene. The CDR3 spells CASSRENSNQPQHF. The CDR3 DNA is TGTGCCAGCAGTCGGGAAAATAGCAATCAGCCCCAGCATTTT.

J is TRBJ2-7 and V is TRBV5-6; no clear D gene. Germline V gives CDR1 SGHDT, CDR2 YYEEEE. The CDR3 runs to 14 residues. V lost 1 base to trimming and J lost 2 bases, with 10 bases between them. The DNA of the CDR3 is TGTGCCAGCAGCTTGATGGGAATCACCTACGAGCAGTACTTC. It encodes CASSLMGITYEQYF.

The chain links TRBV5-1 to TRBJ2-7, with 14 bases fitting TRBD2. Germline V gives CDR1 SGHRS, CDR2 YFSETQ. CDR3 size: 17 residues. V shed 3 bases, J shed 2 bases, and the junction held 7 bases outside the gene matches. The CDR3 here is CASSSSGLAGVAYEQYF. CDR3 nucleotides: TGCGCCAGCAGCTCTTCGGGACTAGCGGGAGTTGCCTACGAGCAGTACTTC.

The chain couples TRBV16 to TRBJ2-3; D is uncertain. CDR1 and CDR2 (germline): KGHSY, FQNENV. V lost 4 bases, J lost 0 bases, and 8 bases lay in between. The CDR3 sequence is 14 residues long. The CDR3, as DNA: TGTGCCAGCAGCCTTGGGGTTAGCACAGATACGCAGTATTTT. Amino acids: CASSLGVSTDTQYF.

The V gene is TRBV7-2, the J gene TRBJ1-5; maybe TRBD1 (5 bases). Per the germline V gene, CDR1 is SGHTA and CDR2 is FQGNSA. There are 16 residues in the CDR3. Trimming removed 8 bases from V and 3 bases from J, with 20 bases in between. The DNA of the CDR3 is TGTGCCAGCCACGGCCGGGGACGGAAATTCAATCAGCCCCAGCATTTT. Amino acids: CASHGRGRKFNQPQHF. The full variable domain, in which reference TRBV7-2 and TRBJ1-5 provide the parts outside the CDR3, is GAGVSQSPSNKVTEKGKDVELRCDPISGHTALYWYRQSLGQGLEFLIYFQGNSAPDKSGLPSDRFSAERTGGSVSTLTIQRTQQEDSAVYLCASHGRGRKFNQPQHFGDGTRLSIL.

This chain joins TRBV21-1 and TRBJ2-7. TRBV21-1 is described as a pseudogene. The CDR3 has 17 amino acids. The CDR3 coding sequence is TGTGCCAGCAGCAAGAAACAGGCCGTTTGGAGGGGGAACGAGCAGTACTTC. Protein sequence: CASSKKQAVWRGNEQYF.

The chain uses TRBV7-2 and TRBJ2-7; D may match TRBD1 or TRBD2 (6 bases each). CDR3 length: 16 residues. CDR1 SGHTA and CDR2 FQGNSA come from the germline V gene. Trimming removed 3 bases at V and 1 base at J, with 16 bases between. This CDR3 is CASSFGGGWDSYEQYF. The CDR3 bases are TGTGCCAGCAGCTTTGGAGGGGGTTGGGATTCCTACGAGCAGTACTTC.

This chain connects TRBV7-8 to TRBJ2-5; 7 positions match TRBD1. Trimming at V came to 6 bases and at J to 3 bases, leaving 10 bases not matched to a gene. Per germline, CDR1 SGHVS and CDR2 FQNEAQ. CDR3 length equals 15 residues. The CDR3 here is CASRSTGTAKETQYF. CDR3 in DNA: TGTGCCAGCAGATCTACCGGGACAGCAAAAGAGACCCAGTACTTC.

The rearrangement joins TRBV6-6 to TRBJ1-2; tentative D call: TRBD1 (5 bases). Deletions cut 5 bases from V and 2 bases from J, with 9 bases between. The CDR3 is 13 amino acids. Germline assignment: CDR1 MNHNY and CDR2 SVGAGI (reference sequence). The CDR3 DNA follows: TGTGCCAGCAGTGAGACAGCGAACTATGGCTACACCTTC. Residues: CASSETANYGYTF.

The chain carries TRBV10-3 and TRBJ2-5, with D possibly being TRBD1 or TRBD2 (7 bases each). This CDR3 region has 14 residues. Trimming took 3 bases from V and 6 from J, leaving 14 bases between them. The germline V gene encodes CDR1 ENHRY and CDR2 SYGVKD. CDR3 coding DNA: TGTGCCATCAGTGAAGGGGGAGGGGGCAAGACCCAGTACTTC. This codes for CAISEGGGGKTQYF.

DNA for the CDR3: TGCGCCAGCAGCTTGGCCCCTACCTACGAGCAGTACTTC. Translating gives CASSLAPTYEQYF. This chain joins TRBV5-1 and TRBJ2-7, with D hard to call. Trimming stripped 0 bases from V and 2 bases from J, with 6 bases between. The CDR3 runs to 13 residues. Germline loops: CDR1 SGHRS, CDR2 YFSETQ.

This clone showed up just once. The chain is built from TRBV5-1 and TRBJ2-2; TRBD1 matches at 8 bases. The ends lost 0 bases at V and 1 base at J; junction bases unmatched: 2. Germline V gene data show CDR1 as SGHRS and CDR2 as YFSETQ. This CDR3 spans 16 amino acids. CDR3: CASSLGGQVNTGELFF. CDR3 sequence (DNA): TGCGCCAGCAGCTTGGGGGGACAGGTGAACACCGGGGAGCTGTTTTTT.

Details on this clone: Sequence at one end of the junction differs from germline and may be a read error. The chain links TRBV7-7 to TRBJ2-5; a possible D gene is TRBD1 (6 bases). The CDR3 covers 14 residues. CDR1 SSHAT and CDR2 FNYEAQ come from the germline V gene (reference sequence). In DNA, the CDR3 is TGTGCTAGCAGCTTAGTGGGGGCGCTAGAGACCCAGTACTTC. The encoded protein is CASSLVGALETQYF.

The chain uses TRBV18 and TRBJ2-2, with 11 bases lining up with TRBD2. V shed 4 bases and J 3 bases; nucleotides not matched to a gene: 1. The CDR3 totals 15 residues. CDR1 KGHSH and CDR2 LQKENI come from the germline V gene. The CDR3 DNA reads as TGTGCCAGCTCACAACTAGCGGGGGACACCGGGGAGCTGTTTTTT. This encodes CASSQLAGDTGELFF.

The rearrangement uses TRBV27 and TRBJ2-2, with TRBD2 matching 8 bases. Germline assignment: CDR1 MNHEY and CDR2 SMNVEV (reference sequence). With 3 bases clipped from V and 7 bases from J, the junction kept 1 base outside the gene matches. This CDR3 is 13 amino acids long. The CDR3 protein is CASSFGGGGELFF. CDR3 coding DNA: TGTGCCAGCAGTTTCGGGGGGGGCGGGGAGCTGTTTTTT.

The genes are TRBV7-2 and TRBJ2-7; unclear D gene. Trimming cost V 3 bases and J 1 base, with 7 bases left between them. Germline loops: CDR1 SGHTA, CDR2 FQGNSA. CDR3 length equals 13 residues. DNA of the CDR3: TGTGCCAGCAGCTTCGGACGGTCCTACGAGCAGTACTTC. Encoded protein: CASSFGRSYEQYF.